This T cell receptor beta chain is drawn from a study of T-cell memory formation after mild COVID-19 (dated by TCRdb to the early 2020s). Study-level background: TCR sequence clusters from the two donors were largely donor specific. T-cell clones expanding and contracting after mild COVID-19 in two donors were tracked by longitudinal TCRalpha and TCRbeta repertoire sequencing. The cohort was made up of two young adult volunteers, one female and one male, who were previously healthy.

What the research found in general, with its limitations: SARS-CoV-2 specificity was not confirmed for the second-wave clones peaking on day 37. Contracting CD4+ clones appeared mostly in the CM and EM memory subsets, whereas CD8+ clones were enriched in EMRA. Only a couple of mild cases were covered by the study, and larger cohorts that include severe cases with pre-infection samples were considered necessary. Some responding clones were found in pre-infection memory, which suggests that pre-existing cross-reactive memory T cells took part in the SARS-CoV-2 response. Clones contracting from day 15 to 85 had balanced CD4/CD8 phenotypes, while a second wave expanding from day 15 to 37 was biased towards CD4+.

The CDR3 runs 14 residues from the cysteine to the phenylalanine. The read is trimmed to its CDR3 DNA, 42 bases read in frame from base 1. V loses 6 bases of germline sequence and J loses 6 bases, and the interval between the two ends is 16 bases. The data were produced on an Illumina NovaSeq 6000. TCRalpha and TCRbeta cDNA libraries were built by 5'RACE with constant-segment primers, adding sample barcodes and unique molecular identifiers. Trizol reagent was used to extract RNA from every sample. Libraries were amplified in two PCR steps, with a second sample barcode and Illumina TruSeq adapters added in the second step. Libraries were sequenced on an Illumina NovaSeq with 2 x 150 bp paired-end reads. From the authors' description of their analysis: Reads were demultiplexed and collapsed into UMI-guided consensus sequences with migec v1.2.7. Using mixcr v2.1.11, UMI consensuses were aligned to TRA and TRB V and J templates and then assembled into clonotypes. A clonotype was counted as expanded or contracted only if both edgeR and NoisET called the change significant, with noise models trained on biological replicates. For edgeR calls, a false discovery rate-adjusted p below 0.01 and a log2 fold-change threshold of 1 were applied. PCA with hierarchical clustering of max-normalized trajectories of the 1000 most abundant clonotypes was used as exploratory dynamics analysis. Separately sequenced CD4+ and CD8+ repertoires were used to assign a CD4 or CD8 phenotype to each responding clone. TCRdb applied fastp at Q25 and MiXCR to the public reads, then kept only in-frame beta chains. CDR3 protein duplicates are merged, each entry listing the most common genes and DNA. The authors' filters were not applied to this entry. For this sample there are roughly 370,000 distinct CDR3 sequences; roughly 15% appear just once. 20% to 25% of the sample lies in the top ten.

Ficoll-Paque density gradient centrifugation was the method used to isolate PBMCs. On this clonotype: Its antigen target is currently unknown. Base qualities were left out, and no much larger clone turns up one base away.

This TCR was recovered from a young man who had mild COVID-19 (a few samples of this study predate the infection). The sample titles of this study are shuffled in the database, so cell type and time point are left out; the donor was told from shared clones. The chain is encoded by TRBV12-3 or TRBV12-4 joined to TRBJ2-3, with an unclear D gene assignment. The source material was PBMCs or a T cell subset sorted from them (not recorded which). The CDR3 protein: CASSYGQAGDTQYF. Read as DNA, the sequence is TGTGCCAGCAGCTATGGGCAAGCAGGCGATACGCAGTATTTT.